The 20 T cell receptor beta chains given below trace back to one sample, sequenced in a study of OX40 agonist ivuxolimab in advanced cancers. Clones were read by immunoSEQ multiplex PCR, and TCRdb kept only the in-frame ones, dropping some. The table shows around 70,000 clones, with less than 90% occurring only once. The material was CD4+ or CD8+ T cells sorted from blood, obtained in a trial of the OX40 agonist ivuxolimab. The receptors here all came from an adult with an advanced solid tumor such as melanoma, head and neck, liver or kidney cancer.

This chain joins TRBV5-1 and TRBJ2-1, with D perhaps matching TRBD2 (6 bases). The V end lost 2 bases, the J end lost 7 bases, and 13 bases lay between the germline ends. This CDR3 has 14 residues. In germline, CDR1 is SGHRS, CDR2 YFSETQ. The CDR3 is CASSLSGSPNEQFF. The CDR3 DNA is TGCGCCAGCAGCTTATCCGGGAGTCCGAATGAGCAGTTCTTC.

V gene TRBV11-2 combines with J gene TRBJ1-3; no firm D call. Germline CDR1 is SGHAT and CDR2 is FQNNGV. CDR3 length equals 12 residues. The germline V and J ends were trimmed by 4 bases and 12 bases, with 13 bases remaining between them. Here the CDR3 reads CASSWTAGSIYF. CDR3 DNA: TGTGCCAGCAGCTGGACGGCTGGGAGCATATATTTT.

The rearrangement links TRBV5-1 to TRBJ1-2; 9 bases agree with TRBD1. This CDR3 contains 16 residues. CDR1 is SGHRS, CDR2 YFSETQ, per germline. V lost 1 base to trimming and J lost 4 bases; unmatched junction nucleotides: 8. CDR3 residues: CASSLSVRGQGYGYTF. In nucleotides, the CDR3 is TGCGCCAGCAGCTTGTCTGTCCGGGGACAGGGCTATGGCTACACCTTC.

This sequence joins TRBV5-6 and TRBJ1-5, with a possible D match to TRBD1 (5 bases). Germline loops: CDR1 SGHDT, CDR2 YYEEEE. This CDR3 comprises 14 residues. V lost 2 bases and J 10 bases, leaving 16 bases between the germline ends. The CDR3 loop reads CASSFWQGDRPQHF. CDR3 nucleotides: TGTGCCAGCAGCTTTTGGCAGGGAGATCGACCCCAGCATTTT. Supplemented by reference TRBV5-6 and TRBJ1-5, the full variable domain reads DAGVTQSPTHLIKTRGQQVTLRCSPKSGHDTVSWYQQALGQGPQFIFQYYEEEERQRGNFPDRFSGHQFPNYSSELNVNALLLGDSALYLCASSFWQGDRPQHFGDGTRLSIL.

This rearrangement joins TRBV5-4 to TRBJ2-7; 7 bases fit TRBD1. The J segment lost 6 bases and the V segment lost 4 bases, leaving 10 bases of the junction unmatched. The CDR3 consists of 14 residues. CDR1 and CDR2 (germline): SGHNT, YYREEE (reference sequence). Written as DNA, the CDR3 is TGTGCCAGCAGCCTAATAGGGGGACAGACCGAGCAGTACTTC. It specifies CASSLIGGQTEQYF.

The rearrangement links TRBV18 to TRBJ2-7; TRBD1 aligns across 7 bases. V shed 8 bases and J 2 bases; nucleotides not matched to a gene: 3. This CDR3 region has 12 residues. Germline V gene sequence: CDR1 KGHSH, CDR2 LQKENI. CDR3 loop: CASTGQPYEQYF. DNA of the CDR3: TGTGCCAGCACGGGACAGCCCTACGAGCAGTACTTC.

This clone was seen only a few times. CDR3 nucleotides: TGTGCCAGCAGCCAAGGAGGGGGAACTGAAGCTTTCTTT. Amino acid sequence: CASSQGGGTEAFF. The V and J genes are TRBV5-8 and TRBJ1-1; D is perhaps TRBD1 (6 bases). Trimming shortened V by 4 bases and J by 5 bases, and 12 bases separated the two germline ends. This CDR3 has 13 residues. Germline-derived CDR1 and CDR2 are SGHTS and YDEGEE.

The chain combines TRBV27 with TRBJ2-7; 8 nucleotides align to TRBD2. The CDR3 has 13 residues. Germline V gives CDR1 MNHEY, CDR2 SMNVEV (reference sequence). The V gene end was trimmed by 7 bases and the J gene end by 5 bases; junction bases not matched to a gene: 7. This chain's CDR3 is CASTGGIWDEQYF. The CDR3, as DNA: TGTGCCAGCACGGGAGGGATCTGGGACGAGCAGTACTTC.

This rearrangement joins TRBV10-2 to TRBJ2-1, with 7 bases that match TRBD2. CDR3 length: 17 amino acids. Germline V gene sequence: CDR1 WSHSY, CDR2 SAAADI. V shed 0 bases and J 2 bases; nucleotides not matched to a gene: 7. The CDR3 region is CASSESGGPVPYNEQFF. CDR3 coding DNA: TGCGCCAGCAGTGAGTCGGGAGGGCCTGTCCCCTACAATGAGCAGTTCTTC.

V usage is TRBV10-3 and J usage is TRBJ2-1, with D perhaps being TRBD1 or TRBD2 (6 bases each). V lost 6 bases, J lost 7 bases, and 19 bases lay in between. Germline CDR1 reads ENHRY; CDR2 reads SYGVKD. The CDR3 is 15 amino acids. The CDR3 nucleotides are TGTGCCATCAGAGAGGGGGGCGTTTCGGTTAATGAGCAGTTCTTC. This codes for CAIREGGVSVNEQFF.

V is TRBV6-5 and J is TRBJ2-7, with D possibly being TRBD2 (5 bases). Trimming took off 5 bases at V and 2 bases at J, with 13 bases between the two ends. The germline CDR1 and CDR2 sequences are MNHEY and SVGAGI. The CDR3 runs to 14 residues. In nucleotides, the CDR3 is TGTGCCAGCAGTCCGCGGACTCCCCCCTACGAGCAGTACTTC. Encoded protein: CASSPRTPPYEQYF.

The V gene is TRBV28, the J gene TRBJ2-2; 8 bases are shared with TRBD1. The V gene's germline CDR1 is MDHEN and CDR2 SYDVKM. The CDR3 loop spans 14 amino acids. J lost 3 bases, V lost 4 bases, and 1 base had no gene match. CDR3 in DNA: TGTGCCAGCAGTTCGACAGGGGACACCGGGGAGCTGTTTTTT. It is translated as CASSSTGDTGELFF.

DNA for the CDR3: TGTGCCAGCATTGACAGGAACTCTGGAAACACCATATATTTT. Its protein product is CASIDRNSGNTIYF. The rearrangement links TRBV25-1 to TRBJ1-3; the D gene is possibly TRBD1 (6 bases). Germline CDR1 and CDR2: MGHDK and SYGVNS. The CDR3 length is 14 residues. Trimming pared 7 bases from V and 0 bases from J, leaving 10 bases between.

The chain combines TRBV6-6 with TRBJ1-1, with D unclear. V lost 4 bases, J lost 11 bases, and 11 bases lay in between. This CDR3 has 11 residues. Germline V CDR1 and CDR2: MNHNY, SVGAGI (reference sequence). CDR3: CASSFSTGAFF. DNA of the CDR3: TGTGCCAGCAGTTTCTCGACCGGTGCTTTCTTT.

This clone appeared a few times. The chain carries TRBV10-2 and TRBJ1-5; D remains unclear. This CDR3 has 17 residues. The V end lost 3 bases, the J end lost 0 bases, and 15 bases lay between the germline ends. The germline V gene encodes CDR1 WSHSY and CDR2 SAAADI. CDR3 DNA: TGCGCCAGCAGTGACACTGAAAGCAATCTTAGCAATCAGCCCCAGCATTTT. It yields the protein CASSDTESNLSNQPQHF.

This clone occurred once. The chain combines TRBV7-8 with TRBJ2-7; 8 nucleotides match TRBD1. The CDR3 spans 15 residues. V gave up 6 bases and J gave up 0 bases; unmatched junction bases: 7. The germline V gene encodes CDR1 SGHVS and CDR2 FQNEAQ. The DNA of the CDR3 is TGTGCCAGCAGTCTCGACAGGGGAAGCTCCTACGAGCAGTACTTC. Protein product: CASSLDRGSSYEQYF.

The CDR3: CASSQLAGVTDEQFF. The CDR3 nucleotides read TGTGCCAGCAGCCAACTAGCGGGAGTTACAGATGAGCAGTTCTTC. V and J are TRBV7-9 and TRBJ2-1, with 11 bases identical to TRBD2. Trimming cost V 5 bases and J 8 bases; bases outside gene matches: 8. Per germline, CDR1 SEHNR and CDR2 FQNEAQ (reference sequence). CDR3 size: 15 residues. The variable domain in full, completed from reference TRBV7-9 and TRBJ2-1, reads DTGVSQNPRHKITKRGQNVTFRCDPISEHNRLYWYRQTLGQGPEFLTYFQNEAQLEKSRLLSDRFSAERPKGSFSTLEIQRTEQGDSAMYLCASSQLAGVTDEQFFGPGTRLTVL.

The chain joins TRBV7-2 to TRBJ1-5; 11 nucleotides agree with TRBD1. V dropped 4 bases and J dropped 1; count of bases not matched to a gene: 12. The CDR3 is 19 amino acids. Germline values: CDR1 SGHTA, CDR2 FQGNSA. The CDR3 sequence is CASSSPRGQGAVSNQPQHF. CDR3 coding DNA: TGTGCCAGCAGCTCACCCCGCGGACAGGGGGCGGTAAGCAATCAGCCCCAGCATTTT.

The V and J genes are TRBV30 and TRBJ2-2, with 7 bases identical to TRBD1. Germline CDR1 GTSNPN, CDR2 SVGIG (reference sequence). This CDR3 is built from 16 residues. The ends lost 3 bases at V and 6 bases at J; junction bases unmatched: 13. CDR3 loop: CAWRPPDRVDAGELFF. For the CDR3, the DNA is TGTGCCTGGAGACCTCCTGACAGGGTTGATGCCGGGGAGCTGTTTTTT.

CDR3 amino acids: CASSTVGGRLGEQYF. CDR3 nucleotide sequence: TGTGCCAGCAGCACCGTGGGCGGGAGGTTGGGGGAGCAGTACTTC. The V and J genes are TRBV6-5 and TRBJ2-7; 8 bases fit TRBD2. The V gene's germline CDR1 is MNHEY and CDR2 SVGAGI. The CDR3 sequence is 15 residues long. The V and J ends lost 6 bases and 7 bases, in that order; junction bases with no gene match: 14.